This T cell receptor (beta chain) came from a study of post-analysis software for immune sequencing data. On the study more broadly: Relapsing-remitting, secondary progressive and progressive-relapsing multiple sclerosis were all included among the disease courses. Findings of the study overall: Relative to controls, patients had 5 or 6 TRBV segments at higher frequency, with TRBV5-6, TRBV5-1 and TRBV20-1 among these. Controls showed significantly higher normalized Chao1 diversity than did multiple sclerosis patients.

TCR beta cDNA libraries included unique molecular identifiers. Yield was roughly 500,000 cDNA molecules from roughly 0.93 to 9.6 million T cells. TCRdb recomputed calls from the PCR reads with MiXCR, one row per CDR3 protein. Among 650,000 to 850,000 distinct CDR3 sequences listed, about 53% were seen once. This clonotype was counted a few times. Its antigen remains unidentified. CDR1 is ENHRY and CDR2 is SYGVKD in the germline V gene. Trimming shortened V by 1 base and J by 4 bases, and 14 bases separated the two germline ends. The CDR3 runs to 15 residues. This rearrangement joins TRBV10-3 to TRBJ2-7; D is perhaps TRBD1 (6 bases). The sequencing sample was made of blood. This TCR was recovered from a girl between 10 and 17 years old with multiple sclerosis. The DNA for the CDR3 is TGTGCCATCAGTGAGTACAACCCACAGGGTTACGAGCAGTACTTC. This codes for CAISEYNPQGYEQYF.